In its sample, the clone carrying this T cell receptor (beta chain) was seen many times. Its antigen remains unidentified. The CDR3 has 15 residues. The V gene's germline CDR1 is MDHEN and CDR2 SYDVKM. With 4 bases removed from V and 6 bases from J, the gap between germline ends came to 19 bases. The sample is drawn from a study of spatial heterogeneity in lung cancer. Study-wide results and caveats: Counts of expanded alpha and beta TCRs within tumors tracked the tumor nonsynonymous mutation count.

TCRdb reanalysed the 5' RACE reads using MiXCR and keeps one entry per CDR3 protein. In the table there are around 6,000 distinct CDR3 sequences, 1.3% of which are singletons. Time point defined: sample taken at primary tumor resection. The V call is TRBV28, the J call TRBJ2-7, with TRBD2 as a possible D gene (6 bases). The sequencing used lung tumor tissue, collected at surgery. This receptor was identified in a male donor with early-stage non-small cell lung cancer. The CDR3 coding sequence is TGTGCCAGCAGTTCGGTAGCGGCGTCGGGCTCCGAGCAGTACTTC. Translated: CASSSVAASGSEQYF.